These 30 T cell receptor beta chains were sequenced from one sample in a study of T cell repertoires in cytomegalovirus infection. TCRdb redid the calling of the reads with MiXCR, one entry per CDR3 protein. This repertoire shows 250,000 or so distinct CDR3 sequences, approximately 15% found once; its top ten account for about half. The sequenced material came from CD8+ T cells from PBMCs. These receptors were obtained from a human donor in good health (CMV status not recorded). Some clones in this sample may be carry-over from other donors' samples.

The sample holds a few counts of this clonotype. The J gene is TRBJ2-5, the V gene TRBV28; D not resolved. V gave up 5 bases and J gave up 8 bases, with 15 bases separating them. CDR1 and CDR2 from the germline V gene are MDHEN and SYDVKM. The CDR3 covers 13 residues. The CDR3 sequence: CASSPGSFETQYF. In nucleotides, the CDR3 is TGTGCCAGCAGTCCCGGCTCCTTTGAAACCCAGTACTTC.

The rearrangement joins TRBV7-6 to TRBJ2-1, with 13 positions matching TRBD2. This CDR3 region has 16 residues. Germline V gives CDR1 SGHVS, CDR2 FNYEAQ. Germline trimming cut 6 bases from V and 4 bases from J; bases unmatched to any gene: 6. The chain's CDR3 is CASRPRGLAGYNEQFF. CDR3 nucleotide sequence: TGTGCCAGCAGGCCCAGGGGACTAGCGGGGTACAATGAGCAGTTCTTC.

The gene calls are TRBV7-9 and TRBJ2-2, with D unclear. Trimming left V 2 bases short and J 5 bases short, with 12 bases between. The CDR3 spans 15 residues. CDR1 is SEHNR and CDR2 is FQNEAQ in the germline V gene (reference sequence). CDR3 sequence: CASSLITQTTGELFF. The CDR3 nucleotides are TGTGCCAGCAGCTTAATTACGCAGACGACCGGGGAGCTGTTTTTT.

The chain couples TRBV20-1 to TRBJ1-5; D is possibly TRBD1 (5 bases). Between the trimmed V and J ends, which lost 3 bases and 4 bases, there was a span of 10 bases. Germline CDR1 is DFQATT and CDR2 is SNEGSKA (reference sequence). The CDR3 sequence is 13 residues long. This chain's CDR3 is CSASWGRNQPQHF. In DNA form, the CDR3 reads TGCAGTGCTAGTTGGGGCAGAAATCAGCCCCAGCATTTT.

This rearrangement joins TRBV20-1 to TRBJ1-1; the D gene is possibly TRBD1 (5 bases). The CDR3 sequence is 14 residues long. CDR1 DFQATT and CDR2 SNEGSKA come from the germline V gene (reference sequence). V was cut by 7 bases and J by 1 base, with 16 bases left in between. The CDR3 here is CSVHPLGRNTEAFF. The CDR3, as DNA: TGCAGTGTCCACCCGTTGGGGCGGAACACTGAAGCTTTCTTT.

This clonotype was seen once. This chain links TRBV19 with TRBJ1-5, with D unclear. V was pared by 7 bases and J by 2 bases, with 9 bases between. The CDR3 sequence is 13 residues long. Germline V gives CDR1 LNHDA, CDR2 SQIVND (reference sequence). CDR3 bases: TGTGCCAGTAAGGGAGTCGGCAATCAGCCCCAGCATTTT. As protein: CASKGVGNQPQHF. The full variable domain, rest sourced from reference TRBV19 and TRBJ1-5, is DGGITQSPKYLFRKEGQNVTLSCEQNLNHDAMYWYRQDPGQGLRLIYYSQIVNDFQKGDIAEGYSVSREKKESFPLTVTSAQKNPTAFYLCASKGVGNQPQHFGDGTRLSIL.

This clonotype was seen at least ten times. The chain carries TRBV7-8 and TRBJ1-1; TRBD1 might be the D (5 bases). Per germline, CDR1 SGHVS and CDR2 FQNEAQ. CDR3 size: 13 residues. Trimming shortened V by 5 bases and J by 6 bases, and 13 bases separated the two germline ends. CDR3 sequence: CASSPDRGAEAFF. CDR3 DNA sequence: TGTGCCAGCAGCCCAGATCGGGGGGCTGAAGCTTTCTTT. The full variable domain, its missing parts supplied by reference TRBV7-8 and TRBJ1-1, is GAGVSQSPRYKVAKRGQDVALRCDPISGHVSLFWYQQALGQGPEFLTYFQNEAQLDKSGLPSDRFFAERPEGSVSTLKIQRTQQEDSAVYLCASSPDRGAEAFFGQGTRLTVV.

This clonotype was seen at least ten times. CDR3 loop: CSARPIPGQGKQTQYF. Written as DNA, the CDR3 is TGCAGTGCTAGACCTATTCCGGGACAGGGAAAACAGACCCAGTACTTC. V usage is TRBV20-1 and J usage is TRBJ2-5, with 9 bases identical to TRBD1. In germline, CDR1 is DFQATT, CDR2 SNEGSKA (reference sequence). The CDR3 has 16 residues. Unmatched junction bases numbered 13, after V lost 2 bases and J lost 6 bases.

This clonotype was detected many times. The chain has TRBV7-2 and TRBJ2-7; either TRBD1 or TRBD2 may fit D (7 bases each). Germline V lookup: CDR1 SGHTA, CDR2 FQGNSA. Trimming removed 6 bases from V and 2 bases from J, with 23 bases in between. This CDR3 is 17 amino acids long. CDR3 loop: CASSSGGDSLETYEQYF. The CDR3 coding sequence is TGTGCCAGCAGTTCAGGGGGGGACAGCCTAGAGACCTACGAGCAGTACTTC.

This clonotype was seen at least ten times. The V gene is TRBV7-6, the J gene TRBJ2-2, with D possibly matching TRBD1 (6 bases). This CDR3 contains 14 residues. Trimming left V 10 bases short and J 3 bases short, with 15 bases between. Germline loops: CDR1 SGHVS, CDR2 FNYEAQ. The CDR3 loop reads CATQREGDTGELFF. Here the CDR3 DNA reads TGTGCCACCCAGAGAGAGGGGGACACCGGGGAGCTGTTTTTT.

The rearrangement joins TRBV5-6 to TRBJ1-2; D is ambiguous. The V and J ends lost 0 bases and 4 bases respectively, with 10 bases between them. Germline CDR1 SGHDT, CDR2 YYEEEE. CDR3 length: 14 residues. The CDR3 coding sequence is TGTGCCAGCAGCTTGGGGGCGTTCTCCTATGGCTACACCTTC. This encodes CASSLGAFSYGYTF.

To note about this clonotype: One end of the junction fails to match germline, which may point to a read error. V and J are TRBV7-2 and TRBJ1-2; D gene unclear. Germline V gene lookup returns CDR1 SGHTA and CDR2 FQGNSA. This CDR3 is built from 15 residues. CDR3 region: CANSFWNTDNYGYTF. The CDR3 DNA sequence: TGTGCCAACAGCTTTTGGAACACGGATAACTATGGCTACACCTTC.

This clonotype was counted between two and nine times. This chain uses TRBV29-1 with TRBJ2-2; 9 bases map to TRBD2. From germline, CDR1 is SQVTM and CDR2 ANQGSEA. CDR3 length: 14 residues. Germline trimming cut 2 bases from V and 4 bases from J; bases unmatched to any gene: 2. In DNA form, the CDR3 reads TGCAGCGTTGAACGAGCGGGGGGCACCGGGGAGCTGTTTTTT. Translating it yields CSVERAGGTGELFF.

The genes are TRBV7-6 and TRBJ2-3, with 8 nucleotides matching TRBD1. The CDR3 loop spans 15 amino acids. Germline V CDR1 and CDR2: SGHVS, FNYEAQ. Trimming at V came to 5 bases and at J to 0 bases, leaving 4 bases not matched to a gene. The CDR3 loop reads CASSTTGASTDTQYF. In DNA form, the CDR3 reads TGTGCCAGCAGCACGACAGGGGCCAGCACAGATACGCAGTATTTT.

This clonotype was counted many times. The genes are TRBV12-3 or TRBV12-4 and TRBJ2-5; TRBD1 matches at 7 bases. The ends lost 3 bases at V and 5 bases at J; junction bases unmatched: 6. This CDR3 region has 14 residues. The CDR3 DNA reads as TGTGCCAGCAGTTTTACAGGGGTGGTCGAGACCCAGTACTTC. Its protein is CASSFTGVVETQYF.

This clonotype was seen ten or more times. This rearrangement joins TRBV6-5 to TRBJ1-4; a possible D gene is TRBD1 (5 bases). The V end was cut by 3 bases, the J end by 0 bases, with 14 bases between. The CDR3 totals 17 residues. Germline V CDR1 and CDR2: MNHEY, SVGAGI. CDR3 sequence reads: CASSYRQPRATNEKLFF. The DNA for the CDR3 is TGTGCCAGCAGTTATCGACAGCCCCGTGCAACTAATGAAAAACTGTTTTTT.

The chain employs TRBV5-1 and TRBJ1-1, with 7 positions matching TRBD1. The CDR3 consists of 15 residues. Losses at the gene ends were 3 bases for V and 6 bases for J; bases not matched to a gene: 11. CDR1 is SGHRS and CDR2 is YFSETQ in the germline V gene. This CDR3 is CASSWGTDRAAEAFF. CDR3 in DNA: TGCGCCAGCAGCTGGGGGACCGACAGGGCAGCTGAAGCTTTCTTT. The complete variable domain, with remaining parts taken from reference TRBV5-1 and TRBJ1-1, reads KAGVTQTPRYLIKTRGQQVTLSCSPISGHRSVSWYQQTPGQGLQFLFEYFSETQRNKGNFPGRFSGRQFSNSRSEMNVSTLELGDSALYLCASSWGTDRAAEAFFGQGTRLTVV.

The chain joins TRBV6-2 or TRBV6-3 to TRBJ2-5; weak D call: TRBD2 (5 bases). This CDR3 is 14 amino acids long. Germline CDR1 and CDR2: MNHEY and SVGEGT. Trimming shortened V by 7 bases and J by 5 bases, and 17 bases separated the two germline ends. This chain's CDR3 is CASNWGVTGETQYF. The CDR3 DNA is TGTGCCAGCAATTGGGGAGTTACGGGGGAGACCCAGTACTTC.

V is TRBV2 and J is TRBJ2-2; weak D call: TRBD1 (6 bases). This CDR3 region has 12 residues. Germline lookup yields CDR1 SNHLY and CDR2 FYNNEI. V dropped 8 bases and J dropped 5 bases, with 9 bases sitting between them. Here the CDR3 reads CASVGGTGELFF. The CDR3 nucleotides read TGTGCCAGCGTAGGGGGAACCGGGGAGCTGTTTTTT.

This clonotype was found many times. The chain joins TRBV11-1 to TRBJ1-2; D gene uncertain. V was clipped by 5 bases and J by 3 bases, with 13 bases between them. The CDR3 has 14 residues. Looked up from germline, CDR1 is SGHAT and CDR2 is FQDESV (reference sequence). The CDR3 sequence is CASSPDTEDYGYTF. CDR3 DNA: TGTGCCAGCAGCCCAGACACCGAAGACTATGGCTACACCTTC.

This clonotype was detected ten times or more. This chain connects TRBV28 to TRBJ2-6; D is uncertain. Trimming shortened V by 5 bases and J by 0 bases, and 8 bases separated the two germline ends. CDR3 length: 15 residues. The germline V gene encodes CDR1 MDHEN and CDR2 SYDVKM. The DNA for the CDR3 is TGTGCCAGCAGTCATCAGGTCTCTGGGGCCAACGTCCTGACTTTC. The encoded protein is CASSHQVSGANVLTF.

This clonotype was seen a handful of times. The J gene is TRBJ2-4, the V gene TRBV20-1, with 7 bases lining up with TRBD2. The junction had 9 bases not matched to a gene; V was cut back by 4 bases and J by 0 bases. The CDR3 runs to 16 residues. Germline loops: CDR1 DFQATT, CDR2 SNEGSKA (reference sequence). CDR3 region: CSAIIFPSGAKNIQYF. For the CDR3, the DNA is TGCAGTGCTATCATTTTTCCTAGCGGAGCCAAAAACATTCAGTACTTC.

The rearrangement uses TRBV6-5 and TRBJ2-2; perhaps TRBD2 as D (5 bases). Trimming took 6 bases from V and 7 from J, leaving 24 bases between them. Germline CDR1 reads MNHEY; CDR2 reads SVGAGI. The CDR3 contains 17 residues. In nucleotides, the CDR3 is TGTGCCAGCAGCCTGGAGGCCCTAGCACTTATTAACGGGGAGCTGTTTTTT. Translating gives CASSLEALALINGELFF.

This clonotype was counted between two and nine times. V usage is TRBV6-2 or TRBV6-3 and J usage is TRBJ2-1; D is unresolved. Germline V gives CDR1 MNHEY, CDR2 SVGEGT. The CDR3 has 12 residues. V lost 6 bases and J lost 6, with 9 bases in between. In DNA form, the CDR3 reads TGTGCCAGCAGATACCCGTCCAATGAGCAGTTCTTC. It codes for CASRYPSNEQFF.

In this sample, this clonotype turned up a few times. This CDR3 is CASVLGQTYEQYF. In nucleotides, the CDR3 is TGTGCCAGTGTTCTGGGACAGACTTACGAGCAGTACTTC. The J gene is TRBJ2-7, the V gene TRBV2; 7 positions agree with TRBD1. V lost 9 bases, J lost 4 bases, and 9 bases stayed unmatched. CDR3 length equals 13 residues. The V gene's germline CDR1 is SNHLY and CDR2 FYNNEI.

The rearrangement joins TRBV4-2 to TRBJ1-2; D is unclear. CDR3 size: 14 residues. Trimming removed 0 bases at V and 7 bases at J, with 12 bases between. CDR1 is LGHNA and CDR2 is YNFKEQ in the germline V gene. For the CDR3, the DNA is TGTGCCAGCAGCCAAGATCAAGGGTGGCGTGGCTACACCTTC. Amino acid sequence: CASSQDQGWRGYTF.

Ten or more counts support this clonotype. The rearrangement links TRBV7-2 to TRBJ2-2, with TRBD1 identical over 8 bases. The J segment lost 0 bases and the V segment lost 4 bases, leaving 4 bases of the junction unmatched. Per germline, CDR1 SGHTA and CDR2 FQGNSA. The CDR3 has 16 residues. The CDR3 DNA sequence: TGTGCCAGCAGCTGGGACAGGCCACCGAACACCGGGGAGCTGTTTTTT. This codes for CASSWDRPPNTGELFF.

This chain links TRBV28 with TRBJ2-6, with 8 bases aligning to TRBD1. The CDR3 loop spans 17 amino acids. V shed 6 bases and J 0 bases; nucleotides not matched to a gene: 7. The germline V gene has CDR1 MDHEN and CDR2 SYDVKM. CDR3 DNA sequence: TGTGCCAGCAGCCCGACAGGGGAAGACTCTGGGGCCAACGTCCTGACTTTC. It translates to CASSPTGEDSGANVLTF.

The chain couples TRBV5-4 to TRBJ1-5; tentatively, D is TRBD1 (5 bases). Trimming took 2 bases from V and 7 from J, leaving 13 bases between them. The CDR3 loop spans 14 amino acids. Germline-derived CDR1 and CDR2 are SGHNT and YYREEE (reference sequence). CDR3 in amino acids: CASSLWGGEQPQHF. Written as DNA, the CDR3 is TGTGCCAGCAGCTTATGGGGAGGGGAGCAGCCCCAGCATTTT.

The chain is built from TRBV28 and TRBJ1-1; D remains ambiguous. From germline, CDR1 is MDHEN and CDR2 SYDVKM. V shed 8 bases and J shed 6 bases, with 13 bases lying between them. This CDR3 is built from 12 residues. CDR3 amino acids: CASVGGVPEAFF. The CDR3 coding sequence is TGTGCCAGCGTTGGTGGGGTTCCTGAAGCTTTCTTT.